Following are 5 T cell receptor beta chains from one sample sequenced in a study of blood T cells in healthy people across ages. Sample-barcoded 5' priming and a J-beta primer mix drove a second PCR of about 6 to 12 cycles. TCRdb used MiXCR to reprocess the 5' RACE reads, holding one entry per CDR3 protein. Of 1 million or so distinct CDR3 sequences in the sample, around 25% were seen once. This sample also appeared in a second study, on T cells of mothers and their children.

The sequenced material came from blood. These TCRs come from a girl aged 2-10 years in good health.

Ten or more counts support this clonotype. The chain carries TRBV9 and TRBJ1-5; 7 bases map to TRBD1. The V gene end was trimmed by 5 bases and the J gene end by 4 bases; junction bases not matched to a gene: 6. Per the germline V gene, CDR1 is SGDLS and CDR2 is YYNGEE. This CDR3 has 14 amino acids. The CDR3 nucleotides read TGTGCCAGCAGTCGTGGGACAGAAAATCAGCCCCAGCATTTT. Translated: CASSRGTENQPQHF.

This clonotype was detected only a few times. V is TRBV6-6 and J is TRBJ2-2; unclear D gene. The ends were cut back, 7 bases at V and 1 base at J, with 7 bases in the middle. The CDR3 sequence is 13 residues long. Looked up from germline, CDR1 is MNHNY and CDR2 is SVGAGI (reference sequence). The CDR3 spells CASTDKNTGELFF. CDR3 sequence (DNA): TGTGCCAGCACCGACAAGAACACCGGGGAGCTGTTTTTT.

V and J are TRBV29-1 and TRBJ1-2, with 8 bases aligning to TRBD1. The V and J ends lost 6 bases and 10 bases, in that order; junction bases with no gene match: 10. The CDR3 sequence is 12 residues long. Germline V gene sequence: CDR1 SQVTM, CDR2 ANQGSEA. CDR3 in DNA: TGCAGCGTGCTTGGACAGGGAAATGACTACACCTTC. Amino acid sequence: CSVLGQGNDYTF. The complete variable domain, with remaining parts taken from reference TRBV29-1 and TRBJ1-2, reads SAVISQKPSRDICQRGTSLTIQCQVDSQVTMMFWYRQQPGQSLTLIATANQGSEATYESGFVIDKFPISRPNLTFSTLTVSNMSPEDSSIYLCSVLGQGNDYTFGSGTRLTVV.

This clonotype was counted a single time. V is TRBV7-9 and J is TRBJ2-1; TRBD2 aligns across 7 bases. Germline assignment: CDR1 SEHNR and CDR2 FQNEAQ (reference sequence). The trim removed 4 bases at V and 8 bases at J, leaving 11 bases unmatched. This CDR3 contains 15 residues. The CDR3 DNA is TGTGCCAGCAGCTCTCGACTAGCCCCAGTCGATGAGCAGTTCTTC. Protein sequence: CASSSRLAPVDEQFF.

This clonotype was observed a handful of times. The chain carries TRBV12-3 or TRBV12-4 and TRBJ1-3; 8 bases match TRBD1. V was clipped by 3 bases and J by 0 bases; unmatched bases: 4. The CDR3 is made up of 16 amino acids. The chain's CDR3 is CASSFQGAISGNTIYF. The CDR3 DNA follows: TGTGCCAGCAGTTTTCAGGGGGCAATCTCTGGAAACACCATATATTTT.